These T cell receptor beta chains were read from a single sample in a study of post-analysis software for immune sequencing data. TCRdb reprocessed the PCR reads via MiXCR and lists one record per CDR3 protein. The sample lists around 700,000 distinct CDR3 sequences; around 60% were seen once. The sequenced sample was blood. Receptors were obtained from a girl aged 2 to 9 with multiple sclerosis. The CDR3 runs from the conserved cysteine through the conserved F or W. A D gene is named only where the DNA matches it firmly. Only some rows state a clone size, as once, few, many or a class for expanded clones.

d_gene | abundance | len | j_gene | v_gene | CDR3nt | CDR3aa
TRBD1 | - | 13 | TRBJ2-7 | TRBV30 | TGTGCCTGGAGTGTTAGGACAGGGGGAGAGCAGTACTTC | CAWSVRTGGEQYF
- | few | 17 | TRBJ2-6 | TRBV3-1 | TGTGCCAGCAGCCAAGGACAGGCCGCCCCTGGGACCAACGTCCTGACTTTC | CASSQGQAAPGTNVLTF
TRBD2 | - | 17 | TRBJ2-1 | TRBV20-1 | TGCAGTGCTAGGGGGCTAGCGGGACGGAGTTCCTACAATGAGCAGTTCTTC | CSARGLAGRSSYNEQFF
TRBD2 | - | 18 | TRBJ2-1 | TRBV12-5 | TGTGCTAGTGGTTTGACAACCAAAACTAGCGGAGATTACAATGAGCAGTTCTTC | CASGLTTKTSGDYNEQFF
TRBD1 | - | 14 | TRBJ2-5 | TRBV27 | TGTGCCAGCAGTTCCACAGGGGCTTGGGAGACCCAGTACTTC | CASSSTGAWETQYF
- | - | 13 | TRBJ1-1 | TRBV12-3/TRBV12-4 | TGTGCCAGCAGTCTTAGGGTGGACACTGAAGCTTTCTTT | CASSLRVDTEAFF
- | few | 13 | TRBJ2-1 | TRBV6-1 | TGTGCCAGCAGGCTAGAGAATTACAATGAGCAGTTCTTC | CASRLENYNEQFF
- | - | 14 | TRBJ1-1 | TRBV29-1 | TGCAGCGTTGGGGGGGACCGACTGAACACTGAAGCTTTCTTT | CSVGGDRLNTEAFF
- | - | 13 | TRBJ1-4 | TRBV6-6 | TGTGCCAGCACCGAACGGGATAGGGAAAAACTGTTTTTT | CASTERDREKLFF
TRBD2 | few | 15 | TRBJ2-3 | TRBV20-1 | TGCAGTGCTAGGAGAGCTAGCGGGGGGACAGATACGCAGTATTTT | CSARRASGGTDTQYF
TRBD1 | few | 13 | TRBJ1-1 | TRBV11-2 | TGTGCCAGCAGCCGGACAGGGGTGACTGAAGTTTTCTTT | CASSRTGVTEVFF
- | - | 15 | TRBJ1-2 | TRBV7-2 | TGTGCCAGCAGCTTAAATGGGTTAGCTAACTATGGCTACACCTTC | CASSLNGLANYGYTF
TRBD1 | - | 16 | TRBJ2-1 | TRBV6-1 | TGTGCCAGCAGCGCCCTGACAGGGGGAGACTACAATGAGCAGTTCTTC | CASSALTGGDYNEQFF
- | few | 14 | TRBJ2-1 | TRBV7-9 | TGTGCCAGCAGCGGGGGGACGGTGGGTACTGAGCAGTTCTTC | CASSGGTVGTEQFF